The 5 T cell receptor beta chains below all came from one sample that was sequenced in a study of PD-L1 blockade in urothelial cancer. Sequencing used immunoSEQ multiplex PCR; TCRdb keeps in-frame clones, though not all of them. Of over 100,000 clones in the sample, approximately 90% are singletons; the top ten hold approximately 3.5%. Time point defined: peripheral blood 6 weeks after treatment start. The sample was PBMCs, taken around atezolizumab (anti-PD-L1) treatment. The source of these receptors is a man in his sixties with urothelial cancer.

The genes are TRBV15 and TRBJ1-5; tentative D call: TRBD1 (6 bases). This CDR3 comprises 18 residues. The germline CDR1 and CDR2 sequences are LNHNV and YYDKDF (reference sequence). Trimming took off 1 base at V and 2 bases at J, with 18 bases between the two ends. The CDR3, as DNA: TGTGCCACCAGCAGAGGGGACCCAGCAGGGGTAGGCAATCAGCCCCAGCATTTT. Encoded protein: CATSRGDPAGVGNQPQHF.

The CDR3 DNA reads as TGCGCCAGCAGTTCACTAGCGTCCTACAATGAGCAGTTCTTC. It specifies CASSSLASYNEQFF. The chain is built from TRBV10-1 and TRBJ2-1; 7 bases are a match to TRBD2. Germline V gene lookup returns CDR1 WNHNN and CDR2 SYGVQD (reference sequence). The V gene end was trimmed by 5 bases and the J gene end by 1 base; junction bases not matched to a gene: 2. CDR3 length: 14 residues.

The chain has TRBV5-1 and TRBJ2-7, with a possible D match to TRBD2 (6 bases). This CDR3 has 16 amino acids. Trimming took off 4 bases at V and 4 bases at J, with 21 bases between the two ends. Germline loops: CDR1 SGHRS, CDR2 YFSETQ. CDR3 sequence (DNA): TGCGCCAGCAGCCCGGGACCCTCTGTACGGGAGTACGAGCAGTACTTC. Residues: CASSPGPSVREYEQYF.

The chain combines TRBV18 with TRBJ1-5; 11 nucleotides agree with TRBD1. The germline V gene has CDR1 KGHSH and CDR2 LQKENI. The CDR3 is 16 amino acids. Germline trimming cut 5 bases from V and 7 bases from J; bases unmatched to any gene: 10. The CDR3 reads CASSNGQGATGQPQHF. The CDR3 nucleotides are TGTGCCAGCTCAAACGGACAGGGGGCTACTGGGCAGCCCCAGCATTTT.

This chain connects TRBV9 to TRBJ2-7; 7 bases fit TRBD1. The J segment lost 0 bases and the V segment lost 4 bases, leaving 7 bases of the junction unmatched. CDR1 SGDLS and CDR2 YYNGEE come from the germline V gene. This CDR3 region has 15 residues. This chain's CDR3 is CASSPRRQGSYEQYF. The CDR3 DNA sequence: TGTGCCAGCAGCCCCCGTCGACAGGGCTCCTACGAGCAGTACTTC.